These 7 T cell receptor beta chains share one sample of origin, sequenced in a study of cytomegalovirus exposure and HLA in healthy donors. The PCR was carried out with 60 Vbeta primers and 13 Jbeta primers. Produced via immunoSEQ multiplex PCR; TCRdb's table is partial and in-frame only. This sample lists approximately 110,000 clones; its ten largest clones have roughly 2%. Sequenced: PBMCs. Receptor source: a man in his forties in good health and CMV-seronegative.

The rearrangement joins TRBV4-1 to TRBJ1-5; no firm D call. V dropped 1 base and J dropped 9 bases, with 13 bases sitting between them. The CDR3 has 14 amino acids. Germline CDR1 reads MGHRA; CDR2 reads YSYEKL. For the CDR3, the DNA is TGCGCCAGCAGCCAAGCTCCAGGCCAATGGCCCCAGCATTTT. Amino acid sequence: CASSQAPGQWPQHF.

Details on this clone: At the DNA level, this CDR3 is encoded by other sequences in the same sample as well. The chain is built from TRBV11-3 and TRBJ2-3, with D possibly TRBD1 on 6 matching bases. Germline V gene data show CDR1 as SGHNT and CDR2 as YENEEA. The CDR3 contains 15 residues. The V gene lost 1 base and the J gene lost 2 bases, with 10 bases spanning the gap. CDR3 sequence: CASSLGQGITDTQYF. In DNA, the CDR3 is TGTGCCAGCAGCTTAGGCCAGGGGATCACAGATACGCAGTATTTT.

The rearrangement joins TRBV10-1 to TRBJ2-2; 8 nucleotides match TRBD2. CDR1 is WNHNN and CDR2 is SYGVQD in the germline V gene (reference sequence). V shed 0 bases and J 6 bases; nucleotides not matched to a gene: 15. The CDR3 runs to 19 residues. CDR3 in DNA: TGCGCCAGCAGTGAGTCGCAAGGGGTCGTTAGCGGGGTCGCCGGGGAGCTGTTTTTT. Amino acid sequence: CASSESQGVVSGVAGELFF.

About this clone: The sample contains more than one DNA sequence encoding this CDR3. CDR3 loop: CASSLSGQGSEAFF. The CDR3 nucleotides read TGTGCCAGCAGTTTATCGGGCCAGGGGAGTGAAGCTTTCTTT. The chain joins TRBV27 to TRBJ1-1; D is possibly TRBD1 (6 bases). Trimming left V 0 bases short and J 7 bases short, with 12 bases between. The CDR3 loop spans 14 amino acids. The germline V gene encodes CDR1 MNHEY and CDR2 SMNVEV (reference sequence).

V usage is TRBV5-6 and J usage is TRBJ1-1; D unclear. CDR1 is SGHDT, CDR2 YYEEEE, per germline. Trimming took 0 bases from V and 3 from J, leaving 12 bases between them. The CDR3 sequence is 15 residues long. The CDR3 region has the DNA TGTGCCAGCAGCTTGGTAGTAGCGGTGGACACTGAAGCTTTCTTT. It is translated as CASSLVVAVDTEAFF. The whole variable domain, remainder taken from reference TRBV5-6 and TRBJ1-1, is DAGVTQSPTHLIKTRGQQVTLRCSPKSGHDTVSWYQQALGQGPQFIFQYYEEEERQRGNFPDRFSGHQFPNYSSELNVNALLLGDSALYLCASSLVVAVDTEAFFGQGTRLTVV.

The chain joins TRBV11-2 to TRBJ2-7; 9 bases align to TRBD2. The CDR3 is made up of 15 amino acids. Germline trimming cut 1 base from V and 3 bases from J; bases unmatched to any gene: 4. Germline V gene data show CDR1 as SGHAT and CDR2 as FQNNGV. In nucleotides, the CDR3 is TGTGCCAGCAGCTTAGGGTTGACTAGCGGCTACGAGCAGTACTTC. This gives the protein CASSLGLTSGYEQYF.

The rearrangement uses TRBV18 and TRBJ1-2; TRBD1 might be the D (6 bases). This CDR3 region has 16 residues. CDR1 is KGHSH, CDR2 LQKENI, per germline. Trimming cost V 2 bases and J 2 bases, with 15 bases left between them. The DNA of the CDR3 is TGTGCCAGCTCACCAATGTCGACAGGCCTAAACTATGGCTACACCTTC. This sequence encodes CASSPMSTGLNYGYTF.